These 14 T cell receptor beta chains were sequenced from one sample in a study of PD-L1 blockade in urothelial cancer. Here immunoSEQ multiplex PCR was the method, and the copy in TCRdb shows in-frame clones only, minus some. The sample includes around 130,000 clones, roughly 83% of them seen just once. Time point specified: pretreatment peripheral blood. Sequencing was performed on PBMCs, taken around atezolizumab (anti-PD-L1) treatment. These receptors were obtained from a man in his fifties with urothelial cancer.

V gene TRBV18 combines with J gene TRBJ1-1; 8 positions match TRBD1. CDR1 is KGHSH, CDR2 LQKENI, per germline. CDR3 length: 15 amino acids. Unmatched junction bases numbered 2, after V lost 0 bases and J lost 2 bases. CDR3 in DNA: TGTGCCAGCTCACCACCCAGGGGGCATAACACTGAAGCTTTCTTT. Encoded protein: CASSPPRGHNTEAFF.

The J gene is TRBJ2-3, the V gene TRBV7-3, with TRBD2 matching over 7 bases. Trimming removed 5 bases from V and 0 bases from J; junction bases left unmatched: 8. The germline V gene has CDR1 SGHTA and CDR2 FQGTGA. The CDR3 sequence is 16 residues long. For the CDR3, the DNA is TGTGCCAGCAGCCCACGGGACTACCCTAGCACAGATACGCAGTATTTT. Translating gives CASSPRDYPSTDTQYF.

The chain combines TRBV7-9 with TRBJ2-5, with TRBD1 matching over 7 bases. Germline V CDR1 and CDR2: SEHNR, FQNEAQ (reference sequence). J lost 3 bases, V lost 5 bases, and 6 bases had no gene match. The CDR3 runs to 14 residues. CDR3 sequence reads: CASSRDSLKETQYF. The CDR3 DNA follows: TGTGCCAGCAGCCGGGACAGCCTAAAAGAGACCCAGTACTTC.

V is TRBV11-2 and J is TRBJ2-3; 7 positions agree with TRBD1. CDR1 and CDR2 from the germline V gene are SGHAT and FQNNGV. The trim removed 5 bases at V and 8 bases at J, leaving 22 bases unmatched. CDR3 length equals 18 residues. The chain's CDR3 is CASSGHFGQDPRVATQYF. The CDR3 DNA reads TGTGCCAGCAGCGGCCACTTCGGACAGGACCCACGAGTCGCTACGCAGTATTTT.

The rearrangement links TRBV7-3 to TRBJ2-5; a possible D gene is TRBD2 (5 bases). The CDR3 has 14 residues. V gave up 4 bases and J gave up 5 bases, with 14 bases separating them. Germline loops: CDR1 SGHTA, CDR2 FQGTGA. The CDR3: CASSSVGPGETQYF. The CDR3 nucleotides read TGTGCCAGCAGCTCCGTAGGGCCGGGGGAGACCCAGTACTTC.

The CDR3 loop is CASAPSENSPLHF. The CDR3 DNA reads TGTGCCAGCGCCCCGTCGGAGAATTCACCCCTCCACTTT. The chain has TRBV11-2 and TRBJ1-6; D ambiguous. This CDR3 is 13 amino acids long. The V and J ends lost 8 bases and 7 bases respectively, with 12 bases between them. The germline V gene has CDR1 SGHAT and CDR2 FQNNGV.

V is TRBV2 and J is TRBJ2-7; the match to TRBD2 covers 11 bases. Germline V gene lookup returns CDR1 SNHLY and CDR2 FYNNEI. Unmatched junction bases numbered 3, after V lost 7 bases and J lost 1 base. This CDR3 is built from 14 residues. CDR3 residues: CASTRLAGSYEQYF. In DNA, the CDR3 is TGTGCCAGCACACGACTAGCGGGGTCCTACGAGCAGTACTTC.

The V call is TRBV19, the J call TRBJ1-1; D gene ambiguous. CDR1 and CDR2 from the germline V gene are LNHDA and SQIVND (reference sequence). The CDR3 has 14 residues. V was shortened by 3 bases and J by 1 base, with 9 bases between the two germline ends. CDR3 protein: CASSIGVGNTEAFF. CDR3 in DNA: TGTGCCAGTAGTATTGGAGTGGGGAACACTGAAGCTTTCTTT. The entire variable domain, with the rest obtained from reference TRBV19 and TRBJ1-1, is as follows: DGGITQSPKYLFRKEGQNVTLSCEQNLNHDAMYWYRQDPGQGLRLIYYSQIVNDFQKGDIAEGYSVSREKKESFPLTVTSAQKNPTAFYLCASSIGVGNTEAFFGQGTRLTVV.

The chain joins TRBV30 to TRBJ2-7; D unclear. The CDR3 contains 11 residues. Trimming shortened V by 2 bases and J by 5 bases, and 7 bases separated the two germline ends. Germline-derived CDR1 and CDR2 are GTSNPN and SVGIG (reference sequence). CDR3 loop: CAWSPRHEQYF. The CDR3 DNA follows: TGTGCCTGGAGTCCCAGGCACGAGCAGTACTTC.

The chain recombines TRBV6-5 with TRBJ2-7; the D is unclear. The germline V gene encodes CDR1 MNHEY and CDR2 SVGAGI. The CDR3 contains 12 residues. V was shortened by 10 bases and J by 3 bases, with 13 bases between the two germline ends. CDR3 coding DNA: TGTGCCATCGCAAAACCAGACTACGAGCAGTACTTC. It translates to CAIAKPDYEQYF.

The rearrangement links TRBV30 to TRBJ2-2, with 8 bases identical to TRBD1. Per the germline V gene, CDR1 is GTSNPN and CDR2 is SVGIG (reference sequence). V was clipped by 3 bases and J by 4 bases; unmatched bases: 7. The CDR3 sequence is 15 residues long. CDR3 bases: TGTGCCTGGAGCAGGGGGCGCGTCGTCACCGGGGAGCTGTTTTTT. It is translated as CAWSRGRVVTGELFF.

This chain uses TRBV19 with TRBJ2-7; a weak D match, TRBD2 (6 bases). The V end was cut by 4 bases, the J end by 3 bases, with 19 bases between. Germline values: CDR1 LNHDA, CDR2 SQIVND (reference sequence). This CDR3 has 16 amino acids. The CDR3 coding sequence is TGTGCCAGTAGTAGGAATAGCGGAACCGAGGGCTACGAGCAGTACTTC. Translated: CASSRNSGTEGYEQYF.

This clone was found a few times. The rearrangement uses TRBV18 and TRBJ1-2, with 11 bases matching TRBD1. This CDR3 comprises 13 residues. The trim removed 4 bases at V and 8 bases at J, leaving 3 bases unmatched. From germline, CDR1 is KGHSH and CDR2 LQKENI. DNA for the CDR3: TGTGCCAGCTCACAGGGACAGGGGGAAGGCTACACCTTC. Translated, it gives CASSQGQGEGYTF.

This clone was seen a single time. The V call is TRBV7-6, the J call TRBJ1-6; D perhaps matches TRBD1 (5 bases). V was pared by 5 bases and J by 9 bases, with 8 bases between. Germline loops: CDR1 SGHVS, CDR2 FNYEAQ. The CDR3 has 12 amino acids. The CDR3 sequence is CASSATVSPLHF. The CDR3 DNA reads as TGTGCCAGCAGCGCGACAGTTTCACCCCTCCACTTT.